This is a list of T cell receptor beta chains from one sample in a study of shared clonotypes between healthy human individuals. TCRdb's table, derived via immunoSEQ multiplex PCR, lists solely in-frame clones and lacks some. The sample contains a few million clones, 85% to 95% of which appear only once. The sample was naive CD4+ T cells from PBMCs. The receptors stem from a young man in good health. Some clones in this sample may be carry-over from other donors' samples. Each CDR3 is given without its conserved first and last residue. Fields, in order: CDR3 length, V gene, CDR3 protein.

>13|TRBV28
ASSLAGLVGYGYT
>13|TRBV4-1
ASSRGTGGSYEQY
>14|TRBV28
ASRSAGGAIGYEQY
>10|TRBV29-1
SVGGVTDTQY
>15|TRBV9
ASSPRLATVNTGELF
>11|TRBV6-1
ASSDRTNYGYT
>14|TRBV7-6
ASSLDPGQGLYEQY
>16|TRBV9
ASSGPLGGGSTNEKLF
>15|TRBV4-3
ASSQVAGKTAQYEQY
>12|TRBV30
AWGLAGGPDTQY
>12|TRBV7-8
ASSLERRTDEAF
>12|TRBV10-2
ASKMKHENTEAF
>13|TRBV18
ASSPPGTSQETQY
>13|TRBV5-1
ASSLGQVTSYEQY
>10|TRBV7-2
ASSLGINEQF
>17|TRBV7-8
ASSLGVAAPRFSPYEQY
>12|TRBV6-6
ASSYRRRNTEAF
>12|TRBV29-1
SVELGPWNTEAF
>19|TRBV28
ATLTWGSGRASTFSPYEQY
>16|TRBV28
ASSFTSGQARPDYGYT
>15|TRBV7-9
ASSPKGLAGYFYEQY
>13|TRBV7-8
ASSRSTGGPGEQY
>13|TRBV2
ASSIAAASTDTQY
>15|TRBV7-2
ASSPYRRGAGNQPQH
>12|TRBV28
ASSSYRGDSPLH
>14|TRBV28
ASSLSSGTGENEQY
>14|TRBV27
ASTPSLTGGHEKLF
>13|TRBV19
ASRGTGENTGELF
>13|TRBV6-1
ASIRLAISTDTQY
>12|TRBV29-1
SVVAGFSYNEQF
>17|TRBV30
AWSLRGTKVRGKYNEQF
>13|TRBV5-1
ASSLEAEFNYGYT
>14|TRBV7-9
ASSLRGGGSQETQY